Shown below are 7 T cell receptor beta chains from a single sample sequenced in a study of T cells after yellow fever vaccination (dated by TCRdb to the late 2010s). The sample's treatment or condition label, in plain terms: live attenuated yellow fever vaccine strain. The method was 5' RACE. The sequencer listed for this sample is Illumina NovaSeq 6000. TCRdb trimmed the raw reads at Q25, called clones with MiXCR and kept productive beta chains. One record per CDR3 amino acid sequence lists the most common genes and DNA. This sample is represented by about 300,000 distinct CDR3 sequences; approximately 10% of them were singletons. The ten top clones hold about 3.5% of the sample. The sample consisted of CD4+ T cells sorted from PBMCs, taken 5 days after the yellow fever booster vaccination. The receptors were gathered from a man younger than 30 who received the YFV17D yellow fever vaccine.

The chain is built from TRBV11-3 and TRBJ2-3, with D maybe TRBD1 (6 bases). This CDR3 contains 15 residues. The V end lost 1 base, the J end lost 4 bases, and 12 bases lay between the germline ends. Germline CDR1 SGHNT, CDR2 YENEEA. The CDR3 DNA follows: TGTGCCAGCAGCTTAGGGAGGTGGGGGCCAGATACGCAGTATTTT. Translation gives CASSLGRWGPDTQYF.

This clonotype was found once. The rearrangement links TRBV2 to TRBJ1-6; D remains unclear. V was cut by 3 bases and J by 8 bases, with 14 bases left in between. The CDR3 consists of 15 residues. Germline CDR1 and CDR2: SNHLY and FYNNEI. The CDR3 loop is CASSDEDGEYSPLHF. The DNA for the CDR3 is TGTGCCAGCAGTGACGAGGATGGGGAGTATTCACCCCTCCACTTT. Together with reference TRBV2 and TRBJ1-6, the CDR3 gives the full variable domain: EPEVTQTPSHQVTQMGQEVILRCVPISNHLYFYWYRQILGQKVEFLVSFYNNEISEKSEIFDDQFSVERPDGSNFTLKIRSTKLEDSAMYFCASSDEDGEYSPLHFGNGTRLTVT.

This clonotype has only a few counts. The gene calls are TRBV7-6 and TRBJ1-1; D remains ambiguous. V dropped 3 bases and J dropped 1 base, with 9 bases sitting between them. Per germline, CDR1 SGHVS and CDR2 FNYEAQ. This CDR3 has 14 residues. The CDR3 DNA sequence: TGTGCCAGCAGCTTGAGACCGGCGAACACTGAAGCTTTCTTT. Translation: CASSLRPANTEAFF.

This clonotype was seen more than once but under ten times. The rearrangement joins TRBV10-2 to TRBJ2-6; 9 bases match TRBD1. V lost 9 bases to trimming and J lost 3 bases; unmatched junction nucleotides: 15. CDR3 length: 18 residues. In germline, CDR1 is WSHSY, CDR2 SAAADI. The CDR3 sequence is CASKTGGISAYGANVLTF. CDR3 DNA sequence: TGCGCCAGTAAAACAGGGGGCATCAGCGCGTATGGGGCCAACGTCCTGACTTTC.

This clonotype was picked up a small number of times. CDR3 coding DNA: TGTGCCAGCAGAAAGTCTGGCTACACCTTC. Protein sequence: CASRKSGYTF. The chain recombines TRBV12-3 or TRBV12-4 with TRBJ1-2; D remains unclear. The CDR3 is 10 amino acids. The V gene lost 6 bases and the J gene lost 7 bases, with 6 bases spanning the gap.

This clonotype was counted many times. The genes are TRBV6-5 and TRBJ2-5; 13 bases map to TRBD2. With 4 bases clipped from V and 4 bases from J, the junction kept 12 bases outside the gene matches. The germline CDR1 and CDR2 sequences are MNHEY and SVGAGI. The CDR3 contains 18 residues. The CDR3 nucleotides read TGTGCCAGCAGTTCCTTGACTAGCGGGGGGAATGGGGTAGAGACCCAGTACTTC. It is translated as CASSSLTSGGNGVETQYF.

The genes are TRBV20-1 and TRBJ1-1; D is uncertain. Germline V gives CDR1 DFQATT, CDR2 SNEGSKA (reference sequence). This CDR3 has 13 residues. The ends were cut back, 1 base at V and 8 bases at J, with 14 bases in the middle. The CDR3 protein is CSARGGSPTEAFF. In nucleotides, the CDR3 is TGCAGTGCTAGAGGCGGCAGTCCAACCGAAGCTTTCTTT.